This T cell receptor (beta chain) was found in a study of T cells in Graves' hyperthyroidism and ophthalmopathy. TCR beta CDR3 regions were amplified from RNA transcripts. HTBI primers drove first-round RT-PCR of the TCR CDR3. TCRdb called the multiplex PCR reads again in MiXCR, with one record for every CDR3 protein. The table records around 600,000 distinct CDR3 sequences, 13% to 15% of them present only once. Per germline, CDR1 MNHEY and CDR2 SVGEGT. V was trimmed by 4 bases and J by 7 bases, leaving 17 bases between them. The CDR3 has 15 amino acids. This clonotype was counted many times. Fresh peripheral blood, 10 ml, yielded the PBMCs.

The clonotype was recovered from a woman younger than 30 with Graves' ophthalmopathy. The sequencing input was blood. The chain couples TRBV6-2 or TRBV6-3 to TRBJ2-1; D is perhaps TRBD2 (5 bases). The CDR3: CASSSASGKKNEQFF. The CDR3 DNA reads TGTGCCAGCAGTTCAGCCAGCGGAAAAAAGAATGAGCAGTTCTTC.